The sequence of this T cell receptor beta chain was determined in a study of long-term antiretroviral therapy in people with HIV. Looking at the study overall: There is a gap of about a decade between the earliest samples and the later 2015 immediate-ART recommendation.

Each HIV-infected participant was given treatment in the United States. Overall study findings and caveats: Spans of CDR3 length were tighter for HIV repertoires than for controls. Blood, drawn from about 2004 to 2018, may reflect older ART regimens.

Per the germline V gene, CDR1 is SQVTM and CDR2 is ANQGSEA. Trimming cost V 4 bases and J 1 base; bases outside gene matches: 10. The CDR3 loop spans 16 amino acids. Running of the v3.0 immunoSEQ assay took place at survey level. Profiled with immunoSEQ multiplex PCR; TCRdb holds only in-frame clones, not every one. Here the sample spans 15,000 to 20,000 clones, more than 60% being singletons. A word on this clone: Its antigen is not identified.

The chain has TRBV29-1 and TRBJ2-7; TRBD1 agrees at 10 bases. This receptor was identified in a man between 25 and 39 years old with HIV. This material consisted of unsorted PBMCs, taken approximately 2.2 years before starting antiretroviral therapy. The CDR3 DNA is TGCAGCGTTGCCACCCCCCGGGACAGGGGTTCCTACGAGCAGTACTTC. Amino acids: CSVATPRDRGSYEQYF.